The 7 T cell receptor beta chains presented below share a single source sample, sequenced in a study of T cell repertoires in cytomegalovirus infection (dated by TCRdb to the late 2010s). Sequencing was performed on an Illumina HiSeq 1500. Starting from the raw public reads, TCRdb applied fastp trimming at Q25, assembled clones with MiXCR and retained in-frame beta chains. Rows with a matching CDR3 protein are joined into one entry that keeps the most common DNA and genes. This sample has about 230,000 distinct CDR3 sequences in its table, and roughly 20% of those were observed once. 15% to 20% of the sample is held by the ten biggest clonotypes. Material for sequencing was CD8+ T cells from PBMCs. The receptors shown here come from a human donor in good health (CMV status not recorded). Some clones in this sample may be carry-over from other donors' samples.

V gene TRBV11-2 combines with J gene TRBJ1-6; no reliable D call. CDR3 size: 15 residues. The V gene lost 2 bases and the J gene lost 3 bases, with 8 bases spanning the gap. Germline loops: CDR1 SGHAT, CDR2 FQNNGV. CDR3 coding DNA: TGTGCCAGCAGCTTACTTCAGATCTATAATTCACCCCTCCACTTT. Translation gives CASSLLQIYNSPLHF.

A few counts support this clonotype. V is TRBV20-1 and J is TRBJ2-3; D is uncertain. V was clipped by 0 bases and J by 4 bases, with 5 bases between them. Germline values: CDR1 DFQATT, CDR2 SNEGSKA (reference sequence). There are 12 residues in the CDR3. CDR3 loop: CSARDWPDTQYF. The CDR3 nucleotides are TGCAGTGCTAGAGATTGGCCAGATACGCAGTATTTT.

This clonotype showed up just a few times. The chain links TRBV27 to TRBJ2-1; 7 bases match TRBD2. Germline lookup yields CDR1 MNHEY and CDR2 SMNVEV (reference sequence). This CDR3 is 13 amino acids long. V trimming: 4 bases; J trimming: 9 bases; junction bases outside the gene matches: 6. The CDR3 reads CASSYGGIFEQFF. The DNA for the CDR3 is TGTGCCAGCAGTTACGGGGGGATCTTTGAGCAGTTCTTC.

This clonotype has only a few counts. The rearrangement links TRBV7-9 to TRBJ2-6; D is uncertain. Trimming pared 0 bases from V and 2 bases from J, leaving 8 bases between. Per the germline V gene, CDR1 is SEHNR and CDR2 is FQNEAQ (reference sequence). The CDR3 length is 16 residues. CDR3 in amino acids: CASSLALGTGANVLTF. The CDR3 DNA sequence: TGTGCCAGCAGCTTAGCGTTGGGTACTGGGGCCAACGTCCTGACTTTC. Together with reference TRBV7-9 and TRBJ2-6, the CDR3 gives the full variable domain: DTGVSQNPRHKITKRGQNVTFRCDPISEHNRLYWYRQTLGQGPEFLTYFQNEAQLEKSRLLSDRFSAERPKGSFSTLEIQRTEQGDSAMYLCASSLALGTGANVLTFGAGSRLTVL.

This clonotype appeared a few times. This chain links TRBV7-6 with TRBJ2-7, with 13 bases aligning to TRBD2. V lost 4 bases to trimming and J lost 2 bases; unmatched junction nucleotides: 8. The CDR3 consists of 17 residues. The germline V gene has CDR1 SGHVS and CDR2 FNYEAQ. Written as DNA, the CDR3 is TGTGCCAGCAGCTCGAGGACTAGCGGGGGCCCAACCTACGAGCAGTACTTC. As protein: CASSSRTSGGPTYEQYF. Combining the CDR3 with reference TRBV7-6 and TRBJ2-7 gives the whole variable domain GAGVSQSPRYKVTKRGQDVALRCDPISGHVSLYWYRQALGQGPEFLTYFNYEAQQDKSGLPNDRFSAERPEGSISTLTIQRTEQRDSAMYRCASSSRTSGGPTYEQYFGPGTRLTVT.

This clonotype has a count of ten or more. CDR3 nucleotide sequence: TGTGCCAGCAGCCCGGGATGGGGGGGGCTTTACCACAATGAGCAGTTCTTC. It specifies CASSPGWGGLYHNEQFF. The chain has TRBV11-1 and TRBJ2-1, with TRBD2 as a possible D gene (7 bases). Looked up from germline, CDR1 is SGHAT and CDR2 is FQDESV (reference sequence). Trimming took off 5 bases at V and 5 bases at J, with 22 bases between the two ends. This CDR3 region has 17 residues.

This clonotype was observed many times. The rearrangement uses TRBV7-8 and TRBJ1-4; D not resolved. The CDR3 has 14 residues. Trimming left V 8 bases short and J 7 bases short, with 17 bases between. Per germline, CDR1 SGHVS and CDR2 FQNEAQ. CDR3 coding DNA: TGTGCCAGCTCAACTACCCCTTTTGGTGAAAAACTGTTTTTT. Translating it yields CASSTTPFGEKLFF.